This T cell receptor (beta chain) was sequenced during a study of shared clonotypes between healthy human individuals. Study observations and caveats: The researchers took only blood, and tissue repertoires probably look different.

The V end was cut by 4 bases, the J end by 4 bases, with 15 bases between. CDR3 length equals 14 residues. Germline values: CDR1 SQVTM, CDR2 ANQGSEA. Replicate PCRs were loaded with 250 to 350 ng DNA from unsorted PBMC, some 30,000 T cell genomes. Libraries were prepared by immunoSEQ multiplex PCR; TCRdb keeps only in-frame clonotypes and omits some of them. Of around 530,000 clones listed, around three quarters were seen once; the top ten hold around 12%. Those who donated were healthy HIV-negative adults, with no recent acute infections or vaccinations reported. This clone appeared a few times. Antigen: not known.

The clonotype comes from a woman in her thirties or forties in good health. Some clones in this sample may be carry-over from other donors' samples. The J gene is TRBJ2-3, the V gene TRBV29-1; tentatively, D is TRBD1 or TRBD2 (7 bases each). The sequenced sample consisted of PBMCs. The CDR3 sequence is CSVVRQGGADTQYF. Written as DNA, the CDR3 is TGCAGCGTTGTGAGGCAGGGGGGGGCAGATACGCAGTATTTT.